Following are 10 T cell receptor beta chains from one sample sequenced in a study of PD-1 blockade in classical Hodgkin lymphoma (dated by TCRdb to 2019 to 2021). Explained via the paper, the time point label denotes: newly diagnosed, previously untreated cHL patient sample. The library was produced with the immunoSEQ multiplex PCR assay. Entries here come from immuneACCESS through TCRdb and include only in-frame sequences with V and J called. Some clones fail to appear in such tables; in the studies checked, an unresolved V gene covers under half of the shortfall, and the cause of the remainder is unknown. The sample contains fewer than 90,000 clones, approximately 93% of them found a single time. The ten largest clones represent 2.6% of the sample. The sequenced sample consisted of peripheral blood mononuclear cells (PBMCs). These receptors all stem from a human donor with classical Hodgkin lymphoma.

The chain has TRBV7-2 and TRBJ1-2; D uncertain. Germline values: CDR1 SGHTA, CDR2 FQGNSA. Trimming took 2 bases from V and 4 from J, leaving 17 bases between them. CDR3 size: 16 residues. CDR3 sequence reads: CASSLFSGKPIYGYTF. CDR3 coding DNA: TGTGCCAGCAGCTTATTTAGTGGGAAGCCCATCTATGGCTACACCTTC.

V gene TRBV28 combines with J gene TRBJ1-1; D is unclear. The CDR3 sequence is 17 residues long. The germline CDR1 and CDR2 sequences are MDHEN and SYDVKM. Trimming removed 0 bases from V and 0 bases from J, with 14 bases in between. The CDR3 sequence is CASSLWSQAQMNTEAFF. Written as DNA, the CDR3 is TGTGCCAGCAGTTTATGGAGTCAGGCCCAAATGAACACTGAAGCTTTCTTT.

This CDR3 reads CASSPPNRDRKYATNEKLFF. DNA for the CDR3: TGTGCCAGCTCACCACCCAATCGGGACAGGAAATATGCAACTAATGAAAAACTGTTTTTT. The V call is TRBV18, the J call TRBJ1-4; 8 nucleotides line up with TRBD1. V was pared by 0 bases and J by 0 bases, with 12 bases of the junction left unmatched. Germline V lookup: CDR1 KGHSH, CDR2 LQKENI. CDR3 length: 20 residues.

V and J are TRBV14 and TRBJ1-4; TRBD1 matches 7 bases. The V segment lost 4 bases and the J segment 1 base; nucleotides outside the gene matches: 3. This CDR3 contains 15 residues. CDR1 SGHDN and CDR2 FVKESK come from the germline V gene. CDR3 residues: CASSPRGGTNEKLFF. CDR3 nucleotides: TGTGCCAGCAGCCCCAGGGGGGGAACTAATGAAAAACTGTTTTTT.

The chain couples TRBV25-1 to TRBJ2-1; 9 nucleotides align to TRBD2. CDR3 length: 16 residues. V gave up 1 base and J gave up 9 bases; unmatched junction bases: 10. The germline gives CDR1 MGHDK, CDR2 SYGVNS. CDR3 sequence: CASSESGLAVGGEQFF. The CDR3 coding sequence is TGTGCCAGCAGTGAATCGGGACTAGCAGTCGGGGGTGAGCAGTTCTTC.

The chain joins TRBV7-9 to TRBJ2-1; 7 nucleotides agree with TRBD2. V gave up 5 bases and J gave up 16 bases; unmatched junction bases: 14. CDR1 is SEHNR, CDR2 FQNEAQ, per germline (reference sequence). This CDR3 spans 13 amino acids. The CDR3 DNA sequence: TGTGCCAGCAGCCCCCCGGACGGCGGGAGCGGATTCTTC. This codes for CASSPPDGGSGFF. Full variable domain (outside the CDR3, taken from reference TRBV7-9 and TRBJ2-1): DTGVSQNPRHKITKRGQNVTFRCDPISEHNRLYWYRQTLGQGPEFLTYFQNEAQLEKSRLLSDRFSAERPKGSFSTLEIQRTEQGDSAMYLCASSPPDGGSGFFGPGTRLTVL.

This chain connects TRBV9 to TRBJ2-1; 14 bases align to TRBD2. CDR3 length: 16 residues. The J segment lost 8 bases and the V segment lost 0 bases, leaving 4 bases of the junction unmatched. Per germline, CDR1 SGDLS and CDR2 YYNGEE. This CDR3 is CASSVGLAGGLDEQFF. CDR3 nucleotides: TGTGCCAGCAGCGTAGGACTAGCGGGAGGGTTAGATGAGCAGTTCTTC.

The chain combines TRBV7-9 with TRBJ1-6; D ambiguous. The V gene's germline CDR1 is SEHNR and CDR2 FQNEAQ (reference sequence). Trimming pared 1 base from V and 5 bases from J, leaving 9 bases between. The CDR3 extends over 15 amino acids. In DNA, the CDR3 is TGTGCCAGCAGCTTAGTGACCCAAAATAATTCACCCCTCCACTTT. Its translation: CASSLVTQNNSPLHF.

This chain uses TRBV23-1 with TRBJ2-1, with 10 bases lining up with TRBD1. TRBV23-1 is identified as an open reading frame with a role that is uncertain. Trimming took 10 bases from V and 2 from J; bases not matched to a gene: 11. This CDR3 contains 16 residues. The CDR3 bases are TGCGCCACCTACCGGGGACAGGGGACGACCTACAATGAGCAGTTCTTC. Translation: CATYRGQGTTYNEQFF.

V usage is TRBV7-9 and J usage is TRBJ2-6; D remains ambiguous. V was shortened by 1 base and J by 1 base, with 5 bases between the two germline ends. The germline gives CDR1 SEHNR, CDR2 FQNEAQ (reference sequence). This CDR3 has 15 residues. CDR3 sequence reads: CASSLGASGANVLTF. CDR3 DNA sequence: TGTGCCAGCAGCTTAGGGGCTTCTGGGGCCAACGTCCTGACTTTC.